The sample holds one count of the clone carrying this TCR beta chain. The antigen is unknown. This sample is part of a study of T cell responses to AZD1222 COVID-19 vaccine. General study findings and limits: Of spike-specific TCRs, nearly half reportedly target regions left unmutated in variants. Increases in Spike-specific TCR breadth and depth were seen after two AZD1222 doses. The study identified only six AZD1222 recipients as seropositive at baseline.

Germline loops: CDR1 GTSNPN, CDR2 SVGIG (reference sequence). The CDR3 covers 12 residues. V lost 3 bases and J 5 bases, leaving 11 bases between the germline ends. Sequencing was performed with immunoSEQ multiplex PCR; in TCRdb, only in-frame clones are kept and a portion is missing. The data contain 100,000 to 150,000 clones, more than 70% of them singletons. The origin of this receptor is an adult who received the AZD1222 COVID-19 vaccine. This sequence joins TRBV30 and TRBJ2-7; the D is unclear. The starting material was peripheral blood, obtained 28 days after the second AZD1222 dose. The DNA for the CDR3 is TGTGCCTGGAGGGCTACATGGGACGAGCAGTACTTC. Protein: CAWRATWDEQYF.